The 4 T cell receptor beta chains listed next were all sequenced from one sample in a study of vaccination and CD4 T cells after COVID-19. Treatment described: approximately 11-day PBMC culture with coronavirus spike peptide pools or control peptides (ViraFEST assay). Antigen specificity for these receptors is unknown. Scientists ran DNA taken from cultured CD4+ T cells through the Oncomine TCR Beta short-read assay for sequencing. TCRdb reprocessed the PCR reads with MiXCR, giving one entry per CDR3 protein. The sample includes about 12,000 distinct CDR3 sequences, 79% of them seen just once. Sequencing was carried out using CD4+ T cells from blood, cultured in vitro. These receptors were obtained from a human donor who had recovered from COVID-19.

The chain couples TRBV28 to TRBJ2-1; 8 bases line up with TRBD1. CDR3 length equals 17 residues. Unmatched junction bases numbered 10, after V lost 4 bases and J lost 2 bases. The germline gives CDR1 MDHEN, CDR2 SYDVKM. Here the CDR3 reads CASSSPGQGAAYNEQFF. In nucleotides, the CDR3 is TGTGCCAGCAGTTCTCCCGGACAGGGCGCCGCCTACAATGAGCAGTTCTTC.

The rearrangement uses TRBV7-9 and TRBJ1-2; D ambiguous. In germline, CDR1 is SEHNR, CDR2 FQNEAQ (reference sequence). V was pared by 1 base and J by 9 bases, with 21 bases between. The CDR3 has 16 residues. The CDR3 DNA reads as TGTGCCAGCAGCTTAGTTAGTCCGGCAGGAGGAGGTAGCTACACCTTC. It is translated as CASSLVSPAGGGSYTF.

V is TRBV28 and J is TRBJ1-3; D ambiguous. The V end was cut by 1 base, the J end by 1 base, with 8 bases between. This CDR3 is 15 amino acids long. Per the germline V gene, CDR1 is MDHEN and CDR2 is SYDVKM. The CDR3 region is CASSLLGSSGNTIYF. The CDR3 coding sequence is TGTGCCAGCAGTTTATTGGGGTCTTCTGGAAACACCATATATTTT.

In its sample, this clonotype was seen a few times. The chain combines TRBV6-5 with TRBJ2-3; D remains unclear. CDR1 is MNHEY and CDR2 is SVGAGI in the germline V gene. The CDR3 covers 16 residues. V lost 4 bases, J lost 5 bases, and 19 bases lay in between. CDR3 residues: CASSLMGNTKKDTQYF. CDR3 coding DNA: TGTGCCAGCAGTTTAATGGGGAATACCAAAAAAGATACGCAGTATTTT.